This T cell receptor beta chain was recorded in a study of spatial heterogeneity in lung cancer. Described time point: blood at routine non-recurrence follow-up after resection. Per germline, CDR1 MDHEN and CDR2 SYDVKM. The CDR3 spans 15 residues. V was cut by 0 bases and J by 0 bases, with 8 bases left in between. TCRdb passed the 5' RACE reads through MiXCR, listing each CDR3 protein once. The sample holds 30,000 to 35,000 distinct CDR3 sequences, 10% seen once. Here the sequenced sample was PBMCs, taken at follow-up. This chain uses TRBV28 with TRBJ1-1; the D gene is possibly TRBD1 (5 bases). This TCR was recovered from a female donor with early-stage non-small cell lung cancer. This CDR3 reads CASSLWEGLNTEAFF. CDR3 nucleotide sequence: TGTGCCAGCAGTTTATGGGAGGGGCTGAACACTGAAGCTTTCTTT.